The rows below give T cell receptor beta chains drawn from one sample of a study of blood T cell repertoires in COVID-19. TCRdb's copy holds only in-frame clones and misses some; the assay was immunoSEQ multiplex PCR. In the table there are tens of thousands of clones, about 80% of which are singletons. Input material: peripheral blood. The receptors shown here come from a woman in her 70s with acute or convalescent COVID-19. Both conserved end residues are part of each CDR3. D genes are given only for firm matches. The size entry is marked missing in some rows and otherwise reads once, few, many or a size class.

clone size: .
D gene: .
J gene: TRBJ2-4
V gene: TRBV5-1
CDR3 DNA: TGCGCCAGCAGCTTGGCTAGAAATCCCAAAAACATTCAGTACTTC
CDR3 protein: CASSLARNPKNIQYF

clone size: .
D gene: .
J gene: TRBJ2-7
V gene: TRBV5-5
CDR3 DNA: TGTGCCAGCAGCTTCAATCGGGAGCAGTACTTC
CDR3 protein: CASSFNREQYF

clone size: few
D gene: .
J gene: TRBJ1-5
V gene: TRBV7-9
CDR3 DNA: TGTGCCAGCAGCCCCATCGGGGACAACAATCAGCCCCAGCATTTT
CDR3 protein: CASSPIGDNNQPQHF

clone size: .
D gene: .
J gene: TRBJ1-3
V gene: TRBV7-9
CDR3 DNA: TGTGCCAGCAGCTCAACGAGGAGGAACGATAGAAACACCATATATTTT
CDR3 protein: CASSSTRRNDRNTIYF

clone size: once
D gene: TRBD2
J gene: TRBJ2-3
V gene: TRBV19
CDR3 DNA: TGTGCCAGTAGTCCCACTAGCGGGGGAGCCCCCCGCACAGATACGCAGTATTTT
CDR3 protein: CASSPTSGGAPRTDTQYF

clone size: .
D gene: .
J gene: TRBJ1-2
V gene: TRBV6-5
CDR3 DNA: TGTGCCAGCAACATAGGGGGAAGTAACTATGGCTACACCTTC
CDR3 protein: CASNIGGSNYGYTF

clone size: .
D gene: TRBD2
J gene: TRBJ2-7
V gene: TRBV7-6
CDR3 DNA: TGTGCCAGCAGCTTAGCTAGCGGGGGGTCCTACGAGCAGTACTTC
CDR3 protein: CASSLASGGSYEQYF

clone size: .
D gene: .
J gene: TRBJ1-5
V gene: TRBV1
CDR3 DNA: TGCACCAGCAGCCAAGGCACCTATGGCAATCAGCCCCAGCATTTT
CDR3 protein: CTSSQGTYGNQPQHF

clone size: few
D gene: .
J gene: TRBJ2-7
V gene: TRBV18
CDR3 DNA: TGTGCCAGCTCACCCAGGGGGGAAGGCTCCTACGAGCAGTACTTC
CDR3 protein: CASSPRGEGSYEQYF

clone size: .
D gene: TRBD1
J gene: TRBJ2-2
V gene: TRBV6-2/TRBV6-3
CDR3 DNA: TGTGCCAGCAGCCGTACCGGGACAGGGAACACCGGGGAGCTGTTTTTT
CDR3 protein: CASSRTGTGNTGELFF

clone size: .
D gene: TRBD2
J gene: TRBJ2-3
V gene: TRBV19
CDR3 DNA: TGTGCCAGTAGATCTGGGGGTAGCGGGGGGGCAGATACGCAGTATTTT
CDR3 protein: CASRSGGSGGADTQYF

clone size: .
D gene: TRBD2
J gene: TRBJ2-1
V gene: TRBV27
CDR3 DNA: TGTGCCAGCGCCCCTAGCGGGGGGCTGAATGAGCAGTTCTTC
CDR3 protein: CASAPSGGLNEQFF

clone size: .
D gene: TRBD2
J gene: TRBJ2-7
V gene: TRBV15
CDR3 DNA: TGTGCCACCAGGGGCGGGAGGGATATCTACGAGCAGTACTTC
CDR3 protein: CATRGGRDIYEQYF

clone size: .
D gene: TRBD2
J gene: TRBJ2-3
V gene: TRBV2
CDR3 DNA: TGTGCCAGCATGCTAGCGGGATCTAGCACAGATACGCAGTATTTT
CDR3 protein: CASMLAGSSTDTQYF